The T cell receptor beta chain under discussion was sequenced for a study of shared clonotypes between healthy human individuals. Between the trimmed V and J ends, which lost 2 bases and 10 bases, there was a span of 12 bases. Germline V CDR1 and CDR2: KGHSH, LQKENI. The CDR3 loop spans 13 amino acids. As originally analysed: There were no quality scores in the junction-only immunoSEQ sequences, so filtering differed. The method was immunoSEQ multiplex PCR; TCRdb's version includes in-frame clones alone and lacks a portion of them. V and J calls and clone size are as listed in that table; D and trimming were resolved from the DNA. The sample has a few hundred thousand clones, around 70% seen once; the top ten hold more than 9%.

The sequenced sample was memory CD4+ T cells sorted from blood. Stated subset: CD45RA-negative fraction. The chain uses TRBV18 and TRBJ2-1, with D tentatively TRBD1 (5 bases). The receptor was derived from a man between 25 and 39 years old in good health. The CDR3 loop is CASSPVGQQEQFF. The DNA of the CDR3 is TGTGCCAGCTCACCAGTAGGACAACAGGAGCAGTTCTTC.